There are a few counts of the clone carrying this TCR beta chain. The antigen is not known. This sample was included in a study of T-cell memory formation after mild COVID-19. Study background: Each donor largely had its own TCR clusters. Study results and limitations: CD4/CD8 balance held among clones contracting day 15 to 85, and later expanders leaned CD4+.

The CDR3 is 15 residues long. Germline values: CDR1 MNHEY, CDR2 SVGAGI. The J segment lost 3 bases and the V segment lost 6 bases, leaving 3 bases of the junction unmatched. TCRdb used MiXCR to reprocess the 5' RACE reads, holding one entry per CDR3 protein. The table records around 400,000 distinct CDR3 sequences, 20% to 25% of them present only once. This receptor was obtained from an adult woman who had mild COVID-19 (a few samples of this study predate the infection). Cell type and time point are not known. The sequenced sample consisted of PBMCs or a T cell subset sorted from them (not recorded which). This chain connects TRBV6-5 to TRBJ2-3; 13 nucleotides agree with TRBD2. CDR3 region: CASRRGLAGTDTQYF. The CDR3 nucleotides are TGTGCCAGCAGACGGGGACTAGCGGGGACAGATACGCAGTATTTT.